What follows is one TCR beta chain and its context. Its antigen is currently unknown. Sequencing was performed with immunoSEQ multiplex PCR; in TCRdb, only in-frame clones are kept and a portion is missing. This sample has some 120,000 clones, with just under 95% found just once. The data stem from a study of siplizumab effects on memory and regulatory T cells. V lost 10 bases, J lost 5 bases, and 19 bases lay in between. Germline CDR1 and CDR2: MNHEY and SVGAGI. This CDR3 spans 14 amino acids. Study-wide results and limits: The authors mapped only a minor fraction of alloreactive clones to unstimulated subsets. Naive T cells, seemingly more diverse than memory cells, seemed major alloresponse contributors.

The specimen sequenced was non-Treg CD4+ T cells sorted from blood. V and J are TRBV6-5 and TRBJ2-3; no clear D. This receptor was obtained from a human donor in good health. CDR3 coding DNA: TGTGCCACTAAGCTGGAGACATGGGAAGATACGCAGTATTTT. This codes for CATKLETWEDTQYF.